Below, 9 T cell receptor beta chains from the same sample are listed, as sequenced in a study of human T cells and chemical hapten exposure. Each CDR3 protein is one row after TCRdb ran MiXCR on the RACE reads. Here the sample spans under 300,000 distinct CDR3 sequences, approximately 8.6% being singletons. Time point given: pre-sensitization, week 0. The treatment was: therapeutic diphenylcyclopropenone sensitization with weekly scalp DPC. The source was whole blood, collected in connection with sensitization to the hapten diphenylcyclopropenone (DPC). The receptor set was obtained from a woman aged 40 to 49 with alopecia areata. Some clones in this sample may be carry-over from other donors' samples.

This clonotype was counted at least ten times. The rearrangement links TRBV28 to TRBJ2-3, with a possible D match to TRBD1 (6 bases). This CDR3 comprises 14 residues. V was trimmed by 4 bases and J by 4 bases, leaving 12 bases between them. Germline CDR1 reads MDHEN; CDR2 reads SYDVKM. The DNA of the CDR3 is TGTGCCAGCAGTTCCGGGACACTCCCAGATACGCAGTATTTT. Translated: CASSSGTLPDTQYF. Supplemented by reference TRBV28 and TRBJ2-3, the full variable domain reads DVKVTQSSRYLVKRTGEKVFLECVQDMDHENMFWYRQDPGLGLRLIYFSYDVKMKEKGDIPEGYSVSREKKERFSLILESASTNQTSMYLCASSSGTLPDTQYFGPGTRLTVL.

V and J are TRBV5-1 and TRBJ2-7, with TRBD2 as a possible D gene (6 bases). CDR1 SGHRS and CDR2 YFSETQ come from the germline V gene. The V gene lost 4 bases and the J gene lost 4 bases, with 18 bases spanning the gap. The CDR3 length is 15 residues. The CDR3 nucleotides are TGCGCCAGCAGCCCGCAAGGAGGGGCTGGATACGAGCAGTACTTC. It translates to CASSPQGGAGYEQYF.

This clonotype was observed a few times. The chain combines TRBV7-2 with TRBJ2-7; D unresolved. The length of the CDR3 is 14 residues. Trimming took off 1 base at V and 3 bases at J, with 10 bases between the two ends. Germline CDR1 SGHTA, CDR2 FQGNSA. The CDR3 DNA is TGTGCCAGCAGCTTAGGGCTAAAATACTACGAGCAGTACTTC. This sequence encodes CASSLGLKYYEQYF.

This clonotype was found many times. The chain recombines TRBV2 with TRBJ1-2; unclear D gene. Trimming took off 4 bases at V and 2 bases at J, with 8 bases between the two ends. The germline V gene has CDR1 SNHLY and CDR2 FYNNEI. The CDR3 extends over 13 amino acids. CDR3 in amino acids: CASSVAGNYGYTF. The CDR3, as DNA: TGTGCCAGCAGTGTGGCAGGAAACTATGGCTACACCTTC.

This clonotype has a handful of counts. This chain links TRBV29-1 with TRBJ1-3, with 7 bases lining up with TRBD1. Losses at the gene ends were 6 bases for V and 0 bases for J; bases not matched to a gene: 2. The germline gives CDR1 SQVTM, CDR2 ANQGSEA. CDR3 size: 13 residues. The chain's CDR3 is CSVTGSSGNTIYF. CDR3 DNA: TGCAGCGTGACAGGGTCCTCTGGAAACACCATATATTTT.

This clonotype was detected a few times. The genes are TRBV5-1 and TRBJ2-5, with no clear D. V was shortened by 2 bases and J by 1 base, with 9 bases between the two germline ends. The CDR3 runs 14 residues. CDR1 is SGHRS, CDR2 YFSETQ, per germline. CDR3 sequence: CASSFQAPQETQYF. In nucleotides, the CDR3 is TGCGCCAGCAGCTTCCAGGCCCCCCAAGAGACCCAGTACTTC.

This clonotype was found many times. V usage is TRBV6-5 and J usage is TRBJ2-2; TRBD2 might be the D (6 bases). This CDR3 region has 14 residues. Germline assignment: CDR1 MNHEY and CDR2 SVGAGI. Trimming removed 6 bases from V and 1 base from J, with 9 bases in between. The CDR3 DNA sequence: TGTGCCAGCAGATGGGACTGGAACACCGGGGAGCTGTTTTTT. Translated, it gives CASRWDWNTGELFF.

This clonotype was found many times. The chain carries TRBV27 and TRBJ2-5, with 10 nucleotides matching TRBD2. This CDR3 has 14 residues. Germline V lookup: CDR1 MNHEY, CDR2 SMNVEV (reference sequence). V lost 6 bases to trimming and J lost 4 bases; unmatched junction nucleotides: 5. CDR3 sequence: CASRGLAPLETQYF. The CDR3 nucleotides are TGTGCCAGCAGGGGACTAGCGCCGTTAGAGACCCAGTACTTC.

The gene calls are TRBV11-3 and TRBJ2-1, with 12 nucleotides matching TRBD2. The CDR3 runs 15 residues. The junction had 3 bases not matched to a gene; V was cut back by 1 base and J by 8 bases. Germline CDR1 and CDR2: SGHNT and YENEEA. The CDR3 spells CASSLVTSGSYEQFF. For the CDR3, the DNA is TGTGCCAGCAGCTTAGTGACTAGCGGGAGCTATGAGCAGTTCTTC.